The 25 T cell receptor beta chains presented below share a single source sample, sequenced in a study of OX40 agonist ivuxolimab in advanced cancers. Some clones are missing from TCRdb's copy, which holds only in-frame ones; the method was immunoSEQ multiplex PCR. Of about 52,000 clones in the sample, under 95% were seen once. The sequencing used CD4+ or CD8+ T cells sorted from blood, collected in a trial of the OX40 agonist ivuxolimab. The receptors come from an adult with an advanced solid tumor such as melanoma, head and neck, liver or kidney cancer.

The genes are TRBV11-2 and TRBJ2-3, with D possibly TRBD1 on 5 matching bases. Trimming cost V 1 base and J 0 bases, with 8 bases left between them. Looked up from germline, CDR1 is SGHAT and CDR2 is FQNNGV. This CDR3 has 15 amino acids. Written as DNA, the CDR3 is TGTGCCAGCAGCTTAGTGACAGCCAGCACAGATACGCAGTATTTT. Translation gives CASSLVTASTDTQYF.

The rearrangement links TRBV19 to TRBJ1-5; unclear D gene. The germline CDR1 and CDR2 sequences are LNHDA and SQIVND (reference sequence). Trimming removed 6 bases from V and 0 bases from J, with 9 bases in between. The CDR3 is made up of 14 amino acids. As DNA, the CDR3 is TGTGCCAGTAGCAGACACCTTAGCAATCAGCCCCAGCATTTT. This codes for CASSRHLSNQPQHF.

The chain recombines TRBV19 with TRBJ2-7; D may be TRBD1 (5 bases). V lost 3 bases and J lost 4, with 13 bases in between. This CDR3 has 14 amino acids. The germline CDR1 and CDR2 sequences are LNHDA and SQIVND (reference sequence). Written as DNA, the CDR3 is TGTGCCAGTAGTATCGGTAGGGGCTCGTACGAGCAGTACTTC. Translating gives CASSIGRGSYEQYF.

V usage is TRBV15 and J usage is TRBJ1-1; D perhaps matches TRBD1 (5 bases). Germline lookup yields CDR1 LNHNV and CDR2 YYDKDF (reference sequence). V gave up 5 bases and J gave up 3 bases, with 16 bases separating them. The CDR3 covers 15 residues. In DNA, the CDR3 is TGTGCCACCAGCCCTGGGAGGGGATGGTACACTGAAGCTTTCTTT. Translated, it gives CATSPGRGWYTEAFF.

CDR3 DNA: TGTGCCAGTAGTTTTGGGACTAGCCTAGATACGCAGTATTTT. Translated: CASSFGTSLDTQYF. V gene TRBV19 combines with J gene TRBJ2-3; TRBD2 matches 9 bases. V gave up 5 bases and J gave up 5 bases; unmatched junction bases: 5. Germline V gene data show CDR1 as LNHDA and CDR2 as SQIVND (reference sequence). This CDR3 is 14 amino acids long.

The chain combines TRBV28 with TRBJ2-7; D might be TRBD2 (6 bases). The CDR3 has 13 residues. Deletions cut 5 bases from V and 2 bases from J, with 10 bases between. Germline CDR1 and CDR2: MDHEN and SYDVKM. In DNA, the CDR3 is TGTGCCAGCAGTCCCGGGGGAGCCTACGAGCAGTACTTC. The encoded protein is CASSPGGAYEQYF.

CDR3 protein: CASSYFASQETQYF. CDR3 sequence (DNA): TGTGCCAGCAGTTACTTCGCGAGTCAAGAGACCCAGTACTTC. This chain links TRBV6-5 with TRBJ2-5, with no clear D. Germline V gives CDR1 MNHEY, CDR2 SVGAGI. The ends were cut back, 1 base at V and 2 bases at J, with 8 bases in the middle. The CDR3 covers 14 residues.

CDR3 nucleotide sequence: TGTGCCACCAGCAGAGTGGGTGAAGGGATTGGGAATGAGCAGTTCTTC. Translation gives CATSRVGEGIGNEQFF. The V gene is TRBV15, the J gene TRBJ2-1; D uncertain. The V end lost 1 base, the J end lost 7 bases, and 17 bases lay between the germline ends. The CDR3 has 16 residues. Germline V gene sequence: CDR1 LNHNV, CDR2 YYDKDF (reference sequence).

The chain employs TRBV27 and TRBJ2-1; tentative D call: TRBD1 (5 bases). The CDR3 is 14 residues long. Trimming stripped 3 bases from V and 8 bases from J, with 14 bases between. CDR1 is MNHEY and CDR2 is SMNVEV in the germline V gene (reference sequence). The CDR3 spells CASSFRQTEDEQFF. In DNA form, the CDR3 reads TGTGCCAGCAGTTTTAGACAGACAGAAGATGAGCAGTTCTTC.

V and J are TRBV30 and TRBJ1-2, with D possibly matching TRBD1 (5 bases). The CDR3 has 13 amino acids. CDR1 is GTSNPN and CDR2 is SVGIG in the germline V gene (reference sequence). Between the trimmed V and J ends, which lost 7 bases and 8 bases, there was a span of 20 bases. The CDR3 coding sequence is TGTGCCTCTCCCCCCGGGGGGAGGAAAGGCTACACCTTC. Translation gives CASPPGGRKGYTF. Full variable domain (outside the CDR3, taken from reference TRBV30 and TRBJ1-2): SQTIHQWPATLVQPVGSPLSLECTVEGTSNPNLYWYRQAAGRGLQLLFYSVGIGQISSEVPQNLSASRPQDRQFILSSKKLLLSDSGFYLCASPPGGRKGYTFGSGTRLTVV.

This clone has just one count. V usage is TRBV10-1 and J usage is TRBJ2-3; D is perhaps TRBD2 (5 bases). Trimming took off 1 base at V and 2 bases at J, with 10 bases between the two ends. The germline V gene encodes CDR1 WNHNN and CDR2 SYGVQD (reference sequence). There are 15 residues in the CDR3. CDR3 loop: CASSEFSGYTDTQYF. In DNA, the CDR3 is TGCGCCAGCAGTGAGTTTTCGGGGTACACAGATACGCAGTATTTT.

This rearrangement joins TRBV6-4 to TRBJ2-7, with D hard to call. CDR1 is MRHNA and CDR2 is SNTAGT in the germline V gene. Trimming took 7 bases from V and 2 from J, leaving 6 bases between them. The CDR3 extends over 11 amino acids. CDR3 bases: TGTGCCAGCAATACGGCCTACGAGCAGTACTTC. Amino acids: CASNTAYEQYF.

This clone came up a few times. This sequence joins TRBV19 and TRBJ1-5; no clear D. The CDR3 extends over 12 amino acids. The germline gives CDR1 LNHDA, CDR2 SQIVND (reference sequence). V dropped 8 bases and J dropped 7 bases, with 12 bases sitting between them. CDR3 sequence (DNA): TGTGCCAGTGGACTCGGCAGCCAGCCCCAGCATTTT. Protein: CASGLGSQPQHF. Supplemented by reference TRBV19 and TRBJ1-5, the full variable domain reads DGGITQSPKYLFRKEGQNVTLSCEQNLNHDAMYWYRQDPGQGLRLIYYSQIVNDFQKGDIAEGYSVSREKKESFPLTVTSAQKNPTAFYLCASGLGSQPQHFGDGTRLSIL.

The rearrangement joins TRBV27 to TRBJ2-5; D call uncertain. Germline loops: CDR1 MNHEY, CDR2 SMNVEV (reference sequence). V was clipped by 1 base and J by 5 bases, with 8 bases between them. The CDR3 extends over 13 amino acids. The CDR3: CASSLLGMETQYF. CDR3 DNA sequence: TGTGCCAGCAGTTTATTGGGAATGGAGACCCAGTACTTC.

J is TRBJ2-7 and V is TRBV18; the D call may be TRBD1 or TRBD2 (5 bases each). Germline loops: CDR1 KGHSH, CDR2 LQKENI. V was pared by 5 bases and J by 9 bases, with 11 bases between. CDR3 length: 11 amino acids. The CDR3 spells CASSEGSGQYF. The CDR3 nucleotides are TGTGCCAGCTCAGAGGGGTCAGGGCAGTACTTC.

This chain uses TRBV4-3 with TRBJ2-4; D call uncertain. The CDR3 is 18 amino acids. The V end was cut by 0 bases, the J end by 0 bases, with 15 bases between. CDR1 and CDR2 from the germline V gene are LGHNA and YSLEER. CDR3 DNA: TGCGCCAGCAGCCAAGATTACGGCAGTTCACTAGCCAAAAACATTCAGTACTTC. Translating gives CASSQDYGSSLAKNIQYF.

The genes are TRBV28 and TRBJ2-7; 8 nucleotides agree with TRBD2. Germline V gene data show CDR1 as MDHEN and CDR2 as SYDVKM. This CDR3 contains 15 residues. Unmatched junction bases numbered 9, after V lost 6 bases and J lost 2 bases. CDR3 DNA: TGTGCCAGCAGATCCAGCGGGAGATCAACCTACGAGCAGTACTTC. Translated: CASRSSGRSTYEQYF.

J is TRBJ1-3 and V is TRBV29-1; 8 positions agree with TRBD1. The CDR3 extends over 17 amino acids. The ends lost 6 bases at V and 2 bases at J; junction bases unmatched: 15. Germline CDR1 is SQVTM and CDR2 is ANQGSEA. CDR3 nucleotide sequence: TGCAGCGTATTAATACCCTCGACAGGGGTGCCTGGAAACACCATATATTTT. Residues: CSVLIPSTGVPGNTIYF.

CDR3 sequence reads: CASSSGGTPYEQYF. CDR3 bases: TGTGCCAGCTCATCCGGGGGGACTCCCTACGAGCAGTACTTC. The gene calls are TRBV18 and TRBJ2-7, with TRBD2 matching 7 bases. This CDR3 has 14 residues. Germline loops: CDR1 KGHSH, CDR2 LQKENI. V gave up 5 bases and J gave up 2 bases; unmatched junction bases: 6.

The chain carries TRBV7-3 and TRBJ2-7, with D possibly being TRBD2 (5 bases). The CDR3 covers 12 residues. Trimming pared 4 bases from V and 7 bases from J, leaving 11 bases between. Germline values: CDR1 SGHTA, CDR2 FQGTGA. CDR3 DNA sequence: TGTGCCAGCAGCTCGGGCCGCGGGGAGCAGTACTTC. This sequence encodes CASSSGRGEQYF.

On this clone: Other DNA variants within this sample encode the same CDR3. The chain has TRBV9 and TRBJ1-2; possible D gene TRBD1, 5 bases. The V gene's germline CDR1 is SGDLS and CDR2 YYNGEE. Trimming shortened V by 2 bases and J by 8 bases, and 7 bases separated the two germline ends. The CDR3 length is 11 residues. This CDR3 reads CASSVGEGYTF. CDR3 in DNA: TGTGCCAGCAGCGTGGGGGAGGGCTACACCTTC. Combining the CDR3 with reference TRBV9 and TRBJ1-2 gives the whole variable domain DSGVTQTPKHLITATGQRVTLRCSPRSGDLSVYWYQQSLDQGLQFLIQYYNGEERAKGNILERFSAQQFPDLHSELNLSSLELGDSALYFCASSVGEGYTFGSGTRLTVV.

The chain carries TRBV7-6 and TRBJ2-1; D ambiguous. From germline, CDR1 is SGHVS and CDR2 FNYEAQ. Trimming removed 5 bases from V and 7 bases from J, with 6 bases in between. This CDR3 region has 11 residues. The CDR3 coding sequence is TGTGCCAGCAGCATGAATAATGAGCAGTTCTTC. Translating gives CASSMNNEQFF.

The chain uses TRBV7-9 and TRBJ2-1; 9 bases are shared with TRBD1. With V trimmed by 4 bases and J by 7 bases, 11 bases remained unmatched. CDR1 and CDR2 (germline): SEHNR, FQNEAQ (reference sequence). This CDR3 is 16 amino acids long. In DNA form, the CDR3 reads TGTGCCAGCAGCTCGAAGCCGGGACAGGGATTAAATGAGCAGTTCTTC. It specifies CASSSKPGQGLNEQFF.

This clone appeared once. CDR3 amino acids: CASSPTLAGGYNEQFF. The DNA of the CDR3 is TGTGCCAGCAGCCCGACACTAGCGGGAGGCTACAATGAGCAGTTCTTC. This sequence joins TRBV7-9 and TRBJ2-1; 12 nucleotides match TRBD2. After removal of 5 bases from V and 3 bases from J, the junction contained 5 bases not matched to a gene. The CDR3 contains 16 residues. In germline, CDR1 is SEHNR, CDR2 FQNEAQ (reference sequence).

V gene TRBV11-1 combines with J gene TRBJ2-7; D is unclear. The V end lost 2 bases, the J end lost 5 bases, and 4 bases lay between the germline ends. Looked up from germline, CDR1 is SGHAT and CDR2 is FQDESV (reference sequence). This CDR3 has 11 amino acids. The CDR3 spells CASSLHHEQYF. The CDR3 region has the DNA TGTGCCAGCAGCTTACATCACGAGCAGTACTTC.